This is a list of T cell receptor beta chains from one sample in a study of vaccination and CD4 T cells after COVID-19. The antigens for these receptors are not known. TCRdb analysed the PCR reads with MiXCR anew, one entry per CDR3 protein. The table has some 8,200 distinct CDR3 sequences, roughly 69% seen once. The sample comprised CD4+ T cells from blood, cultured in vitro. The receptors come from a human donor who had recovered from COVID-19. The CDR3 runs from the conserved cysteine through the conserved F or W. The D gene is left open where the match is weak. For some rows the clone size is stated as once, few or many, or as a class when expanded; others skip it.

d_gene	abundance	v_gene	j_gene	CDR3nt	CDR3aa
TRBD2	.	TRBV28	TRBJ2-3	TGTGCCAGCACCCTCCGGGGGCGGGGGGGTCAGGATACGCAGTATTTT	CASTLRGRGGQDTQYF
.	.	TRBV28	TRBJ2-7	TGTGCCAGCAGTTCCCACGAGCACTCCTACGAGCAGTACTTC	CASSSHEHSYEQYF
TRBD2	.	TRBV5-6	TRBJ2-1	TGTGCCAGCAGCAGCACCGGGACTAGCCCCTTCAAGTTCTTC	CASSSTGTSPFKFF
.	once	TRBV12-3/TRBV12-4	TRBJ2-7	TGTGCCAGCAGCTTTCCTCGGGGGGCCCGCTACGAGCAGTACTTC	CASSFPRGARYEQYF
.	.	TRBV7-8	TRBJ1-1	TGTGCCAGCAGGAGGGGGAACACTGAAGCTTTCTTT	CASRRGNTEAFF
.	.	TRBV20-1	TRBJ2-5	TGCAGTGCCACGCCGGCGGCAGGGCACAAAGAGACCCAGTACTTC	CSATPAAGHKETQYF
.	.	TRBV6-1	TRBJ1-1	TGTGCCAGCAGAAGGACAGTTTGGAACACTGAAGCTTTCTTT	CASRRTVWNTEAFF
.	.	TRBV19	TRBJ2-1	TGTGCCAGTAGTATTTGGGGGAGTCGATCCTACAATGAGCAGTTCTTC	CASSIWGSRSYNEQFF
TRBD1	.	TRBV7-6	TRBJ1-2	TGTGCCAGCAGCTTCGGACAGGGGGCCGGTGGCTACACCTTC	CASSFGQGAGGYTF
TRBD1	.	TRBV6-1	TRBJ2-1	TGTGCCAGCAGCTTGGGACAGGGGCGTTACAATGAGCAGTTCTTC	CASSLGQGRYNEQFF
TRBD1	.	TRBV5-5	TRBJ1-5	TGTGCCAGCAGCCCAGACAGGGGGGGATATAGCAATCAGCCCCAGCATTTT	CASSPDRGGYSNQPQHF
.	few	TRBV6-1	TRBJ2-2	TGTGCCAGCAGTGGACGGGGGATTGACAGCACCGGGGAGCTGTTTTTT	CASSGRGIDSTGELFF
.	.	TRBV15	TRBJ2-3	TGTGCCACCAGCTTATACCCCGGTGGAGATACGCAGTATTTT	CATSLYPGGDTQYF
.	.	TRBV10-2	TRBJ2-2	TGCGCCAGCAGTATTAAAGACAGGTTACTTATCGGGGAGCTGTTTTTT	CASSIKDRLLIGELFF
TRBD1	.	TRBV12-3/TRBV12-4	TRBJ1-5	TGTGCCAGCAGTTTGGACAGGGGAAGCGGTCTACGACAGCCCCAGCATTTT	CASSLDRGSGLRQPQHF
.	.	TRBV27	TRBJ2-5	TGTGCCAGCCGCCTGGCTGGCCAAGAGACCCAGTACTTC	CASRLAGQETQYF
.	.	TRBV20-1	TRBJ1-1	TGCAGTGCTAGAGGGCAGGGTGAAGCTTTCTTT	CSARGQGEAFF
TRBD1	few	TRBV20-1	TRBJ1-2	TGCAGTGCTAGAGGTTACAAATCGCGGACAGGGGGCTTCTATGGCTACACCTTC	CSARGYKSRTGGFYGYTF
TRBD1	.	TRBV20-1	TRBJ2-7	TGCAGTGCTAGCGGGACAGCCGAGTTCTACGAGCAGTACTTC	CSASGTAEFYEQYF
TRBD1	.	TRBV6-4	TRBJ2-3	TGTGCCAGCAGGGAATGGGACAGGGTTACAGATACGCAGTATTTT	CASREWDRVTDTQYF
TRBD1	.	TRBV27	TRBJ1-2	TGTGCCAGCAGGGGACAGGTCAACTATGGCTACACCTTC	CASRGQVNYGYTF
.	.	TRBV24-1	TRBJ2-2	TGTGCCACCAGTGACCCTGCAGGGAGTGCCGGGGAGCTGTTTTTT	CATSDPAGSAGELFF
TRBD1	.	TRBV6-1	TRBJ2-7	TGTGCCAGCAGAACTGGACAGGGGGCCTACGAGCAGTACTTC	CASRTGQGAYEQYF
.	.	TRBV2	TRBJ1-5	TGTGCCAGCAGCCAGGACGGGAATAGCAATCAGCCCCAGCATTTT	CASSQDGNSNQPQHF
.	.	TRBV6-1	TRBJ1-3	TGTGCCAGCAGTGAAGCCCGCTCTGGAAACACCATATATTTT	CASSEARSGNTIYF
TRBD1	once	TRBV6-2/TRBV6-3	TRBJ2-5	TGTGCCAGCAGGCGCAGGGGGCTCCAAGAGACCCAGTACTTC	CASRRRGLQETQYF
.	few	TRBV7-9	TRBJ1-2	TGTGCCAGCAGCTTTGGGCAGGGAGAGCCCTATGGCTACACCTTC	CASSFGQGEPYGYTF
.	.	TRBV28	TRBJ2-7	TGTGCCAGCAGTTTGATGAGTTCCTACGAGCAGTACTTC	CASSLMSSYEQYF
.	few	TRBV19	TRBJ1-5	TGTGCCAGTCGTACCGTAGACACCTATAGCAATCAGCCCCAGCATTTT	CASRTVDTYSNQPQHF
TRBD1	.	TRBV11-2	TRBJ1-4	TGTGCCAGCAGCTACGGGACAGCAACTAATGAAAAACTGTTTTTT	CASSYGTATNEKLFF
.	.	TRBV27	TRBJ2-3	TGTGCCAGCAGTTTATCGAGGGTTAGTCGGAGCACAGATACGCAGTATTTT	CASSLSRVSRSTDTQYF
.	medium-sized	TRBV23-1	TRBJ2-1	TGCGCCAGCAGTCACCGTGGGCGTGGGAATGAGCAGTTCTTC	CASSHRGRGNEQFF
TRBD1	.	TRBV29-1	TRBJ1-1	TGCAGCGTTGATGGGACAGGGACTGAAGCTTTCTTT	CSVDGTGTEAFF
.	.	TRBV3-1	TRBJ1-1	TGTGCCAGCAGCCAAGATCTCTCAGCCAGGGTGAGCACTGAAGCTTTCTTT	CASSQDLSARVSTEAFF
.	once	TRBV28	TRBJ1-6	TGTGCCAGCAGTACCCCTCTGGGACGGAATTCACCCCTCCACTTT	CASSTPLGRNSPLHF
TRBD1	few	TRBV7-2	TRBJ2-3	TGTGCCAGCAGCCCCCAGGGGGCAGGGGCAGATACGCAGTATTTT	CASSPQGAGADTQYF
.	.	TRBV12-5	TRBJ2-1	TGTGCTAGTCGCGGGATCCACAATGAGCAGTTCTTC	CASRGIHNEQFF
TRBD1	medium-sized	TRBV20-1	TRBJ2-1	TGCAGTGCTAGAGATGCGGCAGGGGGCAACAATGAGCAGTTCTTC	CSARDAAGGNNEQFF
.	.	TRBV21-1	TRBJ2-1	TGTGCCAGCAGCACTCGGGACAGGATTTTGAATGAGCAGTTCTTC	CASSTRDRILNEQFF
.	few	TRBV7-6	TRBJ1-1	TGTGCCAGCAGCTTAGTGGATAGGGGGAACACTGAAGCTTTCTTT	CASSLVDRGNTEAFF
TRBD1	once	TRBV2	TRBJ2-5	TGTGCCAGCAACGAACAGGGGGCACTGGAGACCCAGTACTTC	CASNEQGALETQYF
TRBD2	.	TRBV6-1	TRBJ2-1	TGTGCCAGCAGTGAAGCTAGCGGGGGCGCCTACAATGAGCAGTTCTTC	CASSEASGGAYNEQFF
.	.	TRBV18	TRBJ2-6	TGTGCCAGCTCACCACTTAACTCTGGGGCCAACGTCCTGACTTTC	CASSPLNSGANVLTF
TRBD1	medium-sized	TRBV29-1	TRBJ2-7	TGCAGCGTGGGTGGGGACAGGACACTCTACGAGCAGTACTTC	CSVGGDRTLYEQYF